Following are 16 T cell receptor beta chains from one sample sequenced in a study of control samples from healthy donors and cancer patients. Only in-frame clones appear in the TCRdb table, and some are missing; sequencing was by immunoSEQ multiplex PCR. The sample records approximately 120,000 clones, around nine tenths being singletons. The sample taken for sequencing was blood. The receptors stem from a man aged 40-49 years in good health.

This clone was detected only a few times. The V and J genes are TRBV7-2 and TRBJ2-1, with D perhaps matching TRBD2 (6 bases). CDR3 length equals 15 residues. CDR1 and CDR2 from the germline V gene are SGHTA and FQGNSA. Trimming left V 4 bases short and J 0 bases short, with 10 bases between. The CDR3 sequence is CASSYSGGSYNEQFF. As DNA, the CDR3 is TGTGCCAGCAGCTATAGCGGAGGCTCCTACAATGAGCAGTTCTTC.

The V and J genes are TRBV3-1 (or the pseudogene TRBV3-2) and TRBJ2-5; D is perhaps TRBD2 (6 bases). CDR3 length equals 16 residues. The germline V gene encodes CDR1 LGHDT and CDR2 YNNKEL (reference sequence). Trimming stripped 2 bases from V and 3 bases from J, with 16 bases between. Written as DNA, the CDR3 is TGTGCCAGCAGCCAATTTGAGGAGGGGCCGAAAGAGACCCAGTACTTC. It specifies CASSQFEEGPKETQYF.

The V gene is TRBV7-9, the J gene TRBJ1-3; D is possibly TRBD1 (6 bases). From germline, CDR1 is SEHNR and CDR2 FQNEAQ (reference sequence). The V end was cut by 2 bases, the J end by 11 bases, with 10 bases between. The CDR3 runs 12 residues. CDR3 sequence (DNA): TGTGCCAGCAGCTTAAGGGGGGCCGCCATATATTTT. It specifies CASSLRGAAIYF.

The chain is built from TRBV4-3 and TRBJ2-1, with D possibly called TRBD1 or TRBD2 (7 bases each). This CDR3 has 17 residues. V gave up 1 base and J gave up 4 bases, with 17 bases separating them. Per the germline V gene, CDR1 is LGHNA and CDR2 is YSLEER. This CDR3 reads CASSQGRGGTAYNEQFF. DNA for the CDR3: TGCGCCAGCAGCCAAGGTCGGGGAGGGACAGCTTACAATGAGCAGTTCTTC.

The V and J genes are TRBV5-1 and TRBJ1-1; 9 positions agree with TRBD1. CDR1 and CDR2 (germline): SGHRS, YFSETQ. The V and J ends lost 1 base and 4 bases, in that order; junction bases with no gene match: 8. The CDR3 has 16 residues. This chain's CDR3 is CASSLRTGGAGTEAFF. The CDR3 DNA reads TGCGCCAGCAGCTTGCGTACAGGGGGCGCCGGCACTGAAGCTTTCTTT.

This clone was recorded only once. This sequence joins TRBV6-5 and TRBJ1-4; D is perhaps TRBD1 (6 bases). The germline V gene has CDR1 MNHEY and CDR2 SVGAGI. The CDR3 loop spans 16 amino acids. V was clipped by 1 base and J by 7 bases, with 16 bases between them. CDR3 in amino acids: CASSYYTGNEGEKLFF. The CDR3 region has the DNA TGTGCCAGCAGTTACTACACAGGGAACGAGGGTGAAAAACTGTTTTTT.

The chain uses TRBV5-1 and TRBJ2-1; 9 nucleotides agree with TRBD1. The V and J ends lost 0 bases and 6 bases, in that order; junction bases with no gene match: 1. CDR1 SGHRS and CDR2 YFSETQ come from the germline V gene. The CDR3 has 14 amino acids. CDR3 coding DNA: TGCGCCAGCAGCTTGGAGGACAGGGGCAATGAGCAGTTCTTC. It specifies CASSLEDRGNEQFF.

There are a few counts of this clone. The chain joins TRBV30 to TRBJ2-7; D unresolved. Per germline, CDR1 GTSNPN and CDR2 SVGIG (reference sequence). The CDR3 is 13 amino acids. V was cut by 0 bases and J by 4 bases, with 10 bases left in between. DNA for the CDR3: TGTGCCTGGAGTGTGGCCTCCAAGTACGAGCAGTACTTC. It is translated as CAWSVASKYEQYF. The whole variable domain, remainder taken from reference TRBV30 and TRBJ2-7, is SQTIHQWPATLVQPVGSPLSLECTVEGTSNPNLYWYRQAAGRGLQLLFYSVGIGQISSEVPQNLSASRPQDRQFILSSKKLLLSDSGFYLCAWSVASKYEQYFGPGTRLTVT.

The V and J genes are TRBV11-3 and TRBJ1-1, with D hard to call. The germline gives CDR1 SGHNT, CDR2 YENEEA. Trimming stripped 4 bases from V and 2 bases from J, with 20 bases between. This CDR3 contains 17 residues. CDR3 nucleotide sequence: TGTGCCAGCAGCTCCCAAACCTGGTTCGGTAGAAACACTGAAGCTTTCTTT. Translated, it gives CASSSQTWFGRNTEAFF. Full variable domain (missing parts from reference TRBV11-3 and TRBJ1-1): EAGVVQSPRYKIIEKKQPVAFWCNPISGHNTLYWYLQNLGQGPELLIRYENEEAVDDSQLPKDRFSAERLKGVDSTLKIQPAELGDSAVYLCASSSQTWFGRNTEAFFGQGTRLTVV.

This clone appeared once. Here the CDR3 DNA reads TGTGCCAGCAACCTAGTAGGGACAGATACGCAGTATTTT. Translating gives CASNLVGTDTQYF. The gene calls are TRBV2 and TRBJ2-3; D not resolved. V lost 7 bases and J lost 3, with 11 bases in between. This CDR3 is 13 amino acids long. CDR1 and CDR2 from the germline V gene are SNHLY and FYNNEI.

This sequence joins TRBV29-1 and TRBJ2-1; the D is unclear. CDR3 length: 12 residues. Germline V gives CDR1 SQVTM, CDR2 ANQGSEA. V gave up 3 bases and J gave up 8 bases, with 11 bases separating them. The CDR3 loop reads CSVEVPPDEQFF. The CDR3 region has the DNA TGCAGCGTTGAGGTGCCCCCCGATGAGCAGTTCTTC.

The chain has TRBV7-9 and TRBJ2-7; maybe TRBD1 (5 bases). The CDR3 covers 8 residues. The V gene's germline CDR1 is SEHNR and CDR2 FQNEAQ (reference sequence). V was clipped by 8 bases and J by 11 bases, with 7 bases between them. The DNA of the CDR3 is TGTGCCAGCGGGGCAGAGTACTTC. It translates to CASGAEYF.

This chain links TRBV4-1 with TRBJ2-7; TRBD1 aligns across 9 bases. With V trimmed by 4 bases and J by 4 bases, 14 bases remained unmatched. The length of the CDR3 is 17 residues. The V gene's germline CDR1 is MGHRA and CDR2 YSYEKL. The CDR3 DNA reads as TGCGCCAGCAGCCGGTCTCCCGCGGGACAGGGCGGGTACGAGCAGTACTTC. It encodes CASSRSPAGQGGYEQYF.

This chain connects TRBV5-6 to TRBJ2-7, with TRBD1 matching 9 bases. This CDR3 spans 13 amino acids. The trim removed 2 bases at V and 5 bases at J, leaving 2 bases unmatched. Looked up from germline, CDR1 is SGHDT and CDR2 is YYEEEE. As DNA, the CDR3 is TGTGCCAGCAGCTTCGGGACAGGGAACGAGCAGTACTTC. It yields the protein CASSFGTGNEQYF.

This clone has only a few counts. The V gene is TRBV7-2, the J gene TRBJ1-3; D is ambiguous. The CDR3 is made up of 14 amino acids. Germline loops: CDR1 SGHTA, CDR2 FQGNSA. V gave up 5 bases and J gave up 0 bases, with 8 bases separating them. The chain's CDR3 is CASSPGNSGNTIYF. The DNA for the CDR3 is TGTGCCAGCAGCCCAGGAAACTCTGGAAACACCATATATTTT.

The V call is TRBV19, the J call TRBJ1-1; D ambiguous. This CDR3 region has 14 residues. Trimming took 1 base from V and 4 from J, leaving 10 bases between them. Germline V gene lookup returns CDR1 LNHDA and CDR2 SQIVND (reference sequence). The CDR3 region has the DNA TGTGCCAGTAGTATAGGGTCTCGGGTCACTGAAGCTTTCTTT. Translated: CASSIGSRVTEAFF.